This is a list of T cell receptor beta chains from one sample in a study of CD8 T cells in ankylosing spondylitis. TCRdb fed the 5' RACE reads into MiXCR, producing one record per CDR3 protein. The table has 470,000 or so distinct CDR3 sequences, 20% to 30% seen once. The sample consisted of blood, either unsorted or a sorted T cell fraction (not recorded which). The receptor source for this set is a male donor with ankylosing spondylitis. The conserved cysteine and the conserved F or W are not part of the CDR3 here. Rows give clone size only sometimes, using once, few, many, or a class for an expanded clone.

TRBV20-1	.	TRBJ2-3	SARGGGGSTDTQY
TRBV20-1	.	TRBJ1-1	RVLRSAEAF
TRBV20-1	.	TRBJ2-1	SAPGTSGTILQTYNEQF
TRBV11-2	few	TRBJ2-7	ASRLDSYEQY
TRBV5-6	few	TRBJ1-2	ASSPEGHEDGYT
TRBV5-1	few	TRBJ2-1	ASSYRTSGTLYNEQF
TRBV27	.	TRBJ1-1	ASRRGGTEAF
TRBV29-1	few	TRBJ2-2	SVGELMNTGELF
TRBV11-2	few	TRBJ2-1	ASSSPTTSVNEQF
TRBV10-3	few	TRBJ2-3	AISEKITDTQY
TRBV20-1	.	TRBJ2-5	SALSAETETQY
TRBV3-1	few	TRBJ2-6	ASSQAFHRGVSGANVLT
TRBV20-1	few	TRBJ2-1	SAQRGGNEQF
TRBV11-2	.	TRBJ2-7	ASSFGTGHYEQY
TRBV7-6	.	TRBJ1-4	ASSQNPDRQKLF
TRBV28	.	TRBJ2-7	ASGSSGLGYEQY
TRBV7-8	few	TRBJ2-5	ASSPIYSRERETQY
TRBV29-1	many	TRBJ2-1	SARVFTGPRSGSSYNEQF
TRBV7-9	few	TRBJ2-1	ASSPSGSSNEQF
TRBV24-1	.	TRBJ2-5	ATSDLRDQETQY
TRBV7-9	few	TRBJ1-6	ASSEQGNNSPLH
TRBV20-1	few	TRBJ1-3	SASRGPLGFSGNTIY
TRBV3-1	.	TRBJ1-3	ASSQDISGGRNTIY
TRBV18	.	TRBJ1-1	ASSPGPANTEAF
TRBV5-1	.	TRBJ1-4	ASSLISDSNEKLF
TRBV20-1	.	TRBJ2-7	SASWQGASYEQY
TRBV27	.	TRBJ2-5	ASRPVWAGQETQY
TRBV14	.	TRBJ2-4	ASSQGRQGVDIQY
TRBV7-9	many	TRBJ2-3	ASRPSGSTDTQY
TRBV5-8	once	TRBJ2-5	ASSFSGASVETQY
TRBV5-1	few	TRBJ2-7	ASSVSGTSGSYEQY
TRBV5-1	.	TRBJ2-1	ASSSLSGSGSYKTNEQF
TRBV19	.	TRBJ1-5	ASSTSDRGDQPQH
TRBV6-1	once	TRBJ2-3	ATQGQGTDTQY
TRBV2	few	TRBJ1-5	ASGSTVSNQPQH
TRBV12-3/TRBV12-4	.	TRBJ2-3	ASSLVASGQRQY
TRBV30	few	TRBJ1-5	AWSVGTKGNQPQH
TRBV20-1	few	TRBJ2-1	SAALRGVFYEQF
TRBV10-3	once	TRBJ2-3	AISEGLAGGGDTQY
TRBV2	few	TRBJ2-5	ATTLAEETQY
TRBV5-1	.	TRBJ1-2	ASSADGGLAGYT
TRBV7-9	.	TRBJ1-2	ASSEKGASNYGYT
TRBV2	.	TRBJ1-2	ASSQGLPGDYGYT
TRBV7-8	many	TRBJ2-1	ASSLGLAGLYNEQF
TRBV11-1	.	TRBJ2-1	ASSTRGRTSSSYNEQF
TRBV12-3/TRBV12-4	.	TRBJ2-6	ASKRSGANVLT
TRBV29-1	.	TRBJ1-3	SVMFYRGNTIY
TRBV24-1	few	TRBJ2-5	ATSDPRGRGETQY
TRBV5-6	.	TRBJ2-7	ASNLGGTGFYEQY
TRBV5-1	.	TRBJ1-2	ASSPGQGLGGYT